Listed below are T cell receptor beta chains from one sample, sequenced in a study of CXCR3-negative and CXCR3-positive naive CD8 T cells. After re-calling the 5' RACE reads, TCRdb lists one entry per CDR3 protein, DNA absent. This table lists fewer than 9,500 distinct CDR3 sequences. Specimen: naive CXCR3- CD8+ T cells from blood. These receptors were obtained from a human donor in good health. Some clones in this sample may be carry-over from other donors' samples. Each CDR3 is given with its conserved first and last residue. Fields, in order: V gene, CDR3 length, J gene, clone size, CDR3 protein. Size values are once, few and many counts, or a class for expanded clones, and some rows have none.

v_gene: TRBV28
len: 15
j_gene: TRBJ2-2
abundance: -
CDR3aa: CASVETGPNTGELFF

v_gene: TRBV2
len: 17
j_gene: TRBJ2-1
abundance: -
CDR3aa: CASSDQGGGPSYNEQFF

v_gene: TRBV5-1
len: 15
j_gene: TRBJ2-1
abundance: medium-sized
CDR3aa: CASSLPRGPKNEQFF

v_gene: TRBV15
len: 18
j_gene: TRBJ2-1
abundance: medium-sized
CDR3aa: CATSRLGRERDSYNEQFF

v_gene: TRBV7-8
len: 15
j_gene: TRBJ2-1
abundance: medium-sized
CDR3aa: CASSPSGRPANEQFF

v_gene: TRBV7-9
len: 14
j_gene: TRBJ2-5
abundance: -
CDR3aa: CASSPSRLEETQYF

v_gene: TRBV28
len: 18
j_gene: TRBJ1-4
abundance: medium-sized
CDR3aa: CASRRVGEIRPPGEKLFF

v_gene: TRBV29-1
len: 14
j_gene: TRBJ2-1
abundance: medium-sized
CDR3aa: CSVRLAGAGNEQFF

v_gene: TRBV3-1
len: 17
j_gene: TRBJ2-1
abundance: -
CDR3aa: CASSQERRALWGNEQFF

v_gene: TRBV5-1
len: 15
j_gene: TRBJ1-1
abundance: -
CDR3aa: CASSDTGQDRTEAFF

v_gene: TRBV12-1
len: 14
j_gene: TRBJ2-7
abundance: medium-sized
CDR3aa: CASSFHGRWYEQYF

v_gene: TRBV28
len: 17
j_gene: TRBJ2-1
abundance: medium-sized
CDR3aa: CASSLYAGTELYNEQFF

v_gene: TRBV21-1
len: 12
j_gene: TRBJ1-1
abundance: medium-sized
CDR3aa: CASGPTNTEAFF

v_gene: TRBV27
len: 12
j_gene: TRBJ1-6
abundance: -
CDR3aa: CASSPWGAPLHF

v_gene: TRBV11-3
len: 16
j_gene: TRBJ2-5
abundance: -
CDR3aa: CASSPRTGIYQETQYF

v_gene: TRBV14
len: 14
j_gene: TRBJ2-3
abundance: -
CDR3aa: CASSQVGPGDTQYF